This TCR beta chain was sequenced in a study of a mutant IDH1 vaccine in newly diagnosed glioma. Study overall: Vaccinations, eight in total, occurred in weeks 1, 3, 5, 7, 11, 15, 19, 23. Vaccination was launched 4-6 weeks after radiotherapy alone, or with temozolomide cycles. Sex distribution of treated patients was approximately 62% male and roughly 40% female; mean age was around 42 years. Patients had received radiotherapy, temozolomide, or both previously, most receiving both.

Concerning this clone: Its target is not known.

Time point meaning: week 11, during vaccination. Doses consisted of 300 ug of mutant IDH1 20-mer peptide each, paired with topical imiquimod. TCRdb keeps only in-frame clones here, not all; method: immunoSEQ multiplex PCR. The repertoire consists of 100,000 to 120,000 clones, with about 90% occurring once and the leading ten covering 0.6% to 0.7%. The CDR3 sequence is 14 residues long. Germline-derived CDR1 and CDR2 are GTSNPN and SVGIG (reference sequence). The V and J ends lost 7 bases and 2 bases respectively, with 16 bases between them. The TCR comes from a woman between 50 and 59 years old with glioma. V and J are TRBV30 and TRBJ2-3; the D gene is possibly TRBD2 (6 bases). The sequenced sample was PBMCs, obtained from a glioma patient whose treatment included an IDH1 peptide vaccine. The CDR3 DNA follows: TGTGCCTCGAGATCCGGGACTCTCACAGATACGCAGTATTTT. Its translation is CASRSGTLTDTQYF.